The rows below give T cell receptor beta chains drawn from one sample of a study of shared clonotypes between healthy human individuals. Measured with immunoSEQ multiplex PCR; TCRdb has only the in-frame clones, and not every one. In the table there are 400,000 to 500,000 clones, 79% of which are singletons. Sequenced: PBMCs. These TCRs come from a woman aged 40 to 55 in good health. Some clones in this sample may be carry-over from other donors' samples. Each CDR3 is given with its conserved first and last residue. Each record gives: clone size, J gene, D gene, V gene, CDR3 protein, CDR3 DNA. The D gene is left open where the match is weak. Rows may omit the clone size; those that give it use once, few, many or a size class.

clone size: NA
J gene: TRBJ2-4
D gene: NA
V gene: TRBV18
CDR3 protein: CASSPLTGLAKNIQYF
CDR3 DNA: TGTGCCAGCTCACCATTGACAGGACTAGCCAAAAACATTCAGTACTTC

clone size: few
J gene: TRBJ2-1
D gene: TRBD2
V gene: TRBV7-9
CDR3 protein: CASSPRGGSAYNEQFF
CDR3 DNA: TGTGCCAGCAGCCCGAGGGGCGGGAGTGCCTACAATGAGCAGTTCTTC

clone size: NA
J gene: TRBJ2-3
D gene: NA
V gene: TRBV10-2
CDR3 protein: CASQAGLRGTDTQYF
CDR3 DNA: TGCGCCAGCCAGGCGGGATTGAGAGGCACAGATACGCAGTATTTT

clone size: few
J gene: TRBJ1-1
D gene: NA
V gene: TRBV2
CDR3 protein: CASSVSREIEAFF
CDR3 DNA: TGTGCCAGCAGTGTGAGTAGGGAGATTGAAGCTTTCTTT

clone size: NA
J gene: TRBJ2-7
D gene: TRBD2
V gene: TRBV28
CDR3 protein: CASSLFGGRARYEQYF
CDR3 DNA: TGTGCCAGCAGTTTATTTGGCGGGAGGGCCAGGTACGAGCAGTACTTC

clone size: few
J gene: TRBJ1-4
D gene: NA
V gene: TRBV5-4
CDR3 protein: CASSLRTDGANEKLFF
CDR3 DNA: TGTGCCAGCAGCTTGCGAACAGATGGGGCTAATGAAAAACTGTTTTTT

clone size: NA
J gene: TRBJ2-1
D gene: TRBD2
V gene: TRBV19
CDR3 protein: CASGGLAGNSEQFF
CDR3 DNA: TGTGCCAGTGGGGGACTAGCGGGAAACTCTGAGCAGTTCTTC

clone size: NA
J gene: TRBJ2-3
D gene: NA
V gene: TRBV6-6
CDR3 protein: CASSYSVSLVDTQYF
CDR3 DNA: TGTGCCAGCAGTTACTCCGTTTCATTGGTAGATACGCAGTATTTT

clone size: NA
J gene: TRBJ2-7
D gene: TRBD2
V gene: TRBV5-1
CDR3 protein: CASSQRTSGAYEQYF
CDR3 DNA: TGCGCCAGCAGCCAACGGACTAGCGGAGCCTACGAGCAGTACTTC

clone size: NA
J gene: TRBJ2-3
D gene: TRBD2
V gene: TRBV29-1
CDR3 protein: CSVDGLAARGDTQYF
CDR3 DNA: TGCAGCGTTGATGGTCTAGCGGCCCGCGGGGATACGCAGTATTTT

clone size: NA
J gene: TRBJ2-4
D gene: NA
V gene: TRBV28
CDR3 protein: CASSLGGLAKNIQYF
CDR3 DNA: TGTGCCAGCAGTTTGGGAGGTTTAGCCAAAAACATTCAGTACTTC

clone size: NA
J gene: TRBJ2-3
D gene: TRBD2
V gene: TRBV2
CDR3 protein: CASSDSGAGVGDTQYF
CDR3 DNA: TGTGCCAGCAGTGACAGTGGAGCGGGAGTCGGAGATACGCAGTATTTT

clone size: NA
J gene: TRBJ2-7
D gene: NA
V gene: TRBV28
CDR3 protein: CASSLGSYEQYF
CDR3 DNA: TGTGCCAGCAGTTTAGGGTCCTACGAGCAGTACTTC

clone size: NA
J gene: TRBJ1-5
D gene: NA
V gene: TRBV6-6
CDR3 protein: CASGVGSNQPQHF
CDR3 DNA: TGTGCCAGCGGGGTAGGGAGCAATCAGCCCCAGCATTTT

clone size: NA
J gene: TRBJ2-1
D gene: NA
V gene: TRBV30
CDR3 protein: CAWSVLREIQFF
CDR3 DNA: TGTGCCTGGAGTGTACTGCGGGAAATCCAGTTCTTC

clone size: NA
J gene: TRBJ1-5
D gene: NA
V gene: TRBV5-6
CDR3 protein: CASSLVGQPQHF
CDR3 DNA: TGTGCCAGCAGCTTGGTTGGTCAGCCCCAGCATTTT

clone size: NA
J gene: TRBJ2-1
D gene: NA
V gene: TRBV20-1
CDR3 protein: CSVRSREPQFF
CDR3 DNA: TGCAGTGTTCGATCCCGGGAGCCGCAGTTCTTC

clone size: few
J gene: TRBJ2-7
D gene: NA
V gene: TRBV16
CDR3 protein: CASSQLSVVDEQYF
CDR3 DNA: TGTGCCAGCAGCCAATTAAGTGTGGTGGACGAGCAGTACTTC

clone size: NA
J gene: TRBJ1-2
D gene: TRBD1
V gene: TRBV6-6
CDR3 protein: CASSYGTGSGYTF
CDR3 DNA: TGTGCCAGCAGTTACGGGACAGGGAGTGGCTACACCTTC

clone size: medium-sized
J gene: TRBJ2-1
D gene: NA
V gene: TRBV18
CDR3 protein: CASRIGGAESYNEQFF
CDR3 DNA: TGTGCCAGCCGGATCGGGGGAGCGGAATCCTACAATGAGCAGTTCTTC

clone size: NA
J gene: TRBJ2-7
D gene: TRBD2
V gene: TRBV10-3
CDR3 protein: CAISDDLAGGYEQYF
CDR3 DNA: TGTGCCATCAGTGATGACCTAGCGGGAGGCTACGAGCAGTACTTC

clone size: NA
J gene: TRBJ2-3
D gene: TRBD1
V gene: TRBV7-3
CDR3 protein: CASSRTGTGSDTQYF
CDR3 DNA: TGTGCCAGCAGCCGTACCGGGACAGGGTCTGATACGCAGTATTTT

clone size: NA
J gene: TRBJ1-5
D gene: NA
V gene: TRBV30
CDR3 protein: CAWSVRGKPQHF
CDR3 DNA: TGTGCCTGGAGTGTACGGGGGAAGCCCCAGCATTTT

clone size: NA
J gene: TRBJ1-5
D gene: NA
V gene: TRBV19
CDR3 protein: CASSTTQGSNQPQHF
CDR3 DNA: TGTGCCAGTAGTACAACACAGGGAAGCAATCAGCCCCAGCATTTT

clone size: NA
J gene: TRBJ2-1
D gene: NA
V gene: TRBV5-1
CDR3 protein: CASSRHQLNEQFF
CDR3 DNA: TGCGCCAGCAGCCGACACCAACTCAATGAGCAGTTCTTC

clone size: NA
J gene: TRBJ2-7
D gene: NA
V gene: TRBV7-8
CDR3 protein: CASSLVPTGSYEQYF
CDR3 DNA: TGTGCCAGCAGCTTAGTTCCGACTGGCTCCTACGAGCAGTACTTC

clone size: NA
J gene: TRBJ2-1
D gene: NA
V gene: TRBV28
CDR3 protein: CASGGSGVYNEQFF
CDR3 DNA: TGTGCCAGCGGCGGGTCAGGGGTGTACAATGAGCAGTTCTTC

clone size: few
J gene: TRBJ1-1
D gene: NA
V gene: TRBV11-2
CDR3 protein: CASSLAGRSTEAFF
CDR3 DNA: TGTGCCAGCAGCTTAGCTGGACGGAGCACTGAAGCTTTCTTT

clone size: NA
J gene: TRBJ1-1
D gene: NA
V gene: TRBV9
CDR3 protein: CASSVSSMNTEAFF
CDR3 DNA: TGTGCCAGCAGCGTATCCAGTATGAACACTGAAGCTTTCTTT

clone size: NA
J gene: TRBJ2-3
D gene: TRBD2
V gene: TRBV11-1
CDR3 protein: CASSPWVNSSGVGTDTQYF
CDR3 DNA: TGTGCCAGCAGCCCATGGGTGAATTCTAGCGGAGTGGGCACAGATACGCAGTATTTT

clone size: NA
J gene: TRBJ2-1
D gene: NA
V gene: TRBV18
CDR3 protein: CASSKQGSSSYNEQFF
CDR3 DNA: TGTGCCAGCTCGAAACAGGGCTCAAGCTCCTACAATGAGCAGTTCTTC

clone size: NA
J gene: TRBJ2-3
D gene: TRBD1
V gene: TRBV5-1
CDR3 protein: CASSMTETGTPGSQYF
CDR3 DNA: TGCGCCAGCAGCATGACCGAGACAGGGACCCCAGGGTCGCAGTATTTT

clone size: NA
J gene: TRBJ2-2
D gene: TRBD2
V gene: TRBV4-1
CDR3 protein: CASSQVSSGTGGGELFF
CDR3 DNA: TGCGCCAGCAGCCAAGTCTCTAGCGGGACTGGGGGCGGGGAGCTGTTTTTT

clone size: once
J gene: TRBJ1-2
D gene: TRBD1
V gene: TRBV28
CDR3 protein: CASSEQGDYGYTF
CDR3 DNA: TGTGCCAGCAGTGAACAGGGGGACTATGGCTACACCTTC

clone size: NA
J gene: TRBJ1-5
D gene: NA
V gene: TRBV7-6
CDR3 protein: CASSSIETPARVQPQHF
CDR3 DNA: TGTGCCAGCAGCTCCATAGAAACCCCCGCGCGGGTTCAGCCCCAGCATTTT

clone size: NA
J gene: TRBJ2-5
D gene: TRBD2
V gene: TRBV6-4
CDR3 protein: CASSGPPLAGMPQETQYF
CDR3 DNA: TGTGCCAGCAGTGGACCACCACTAGCGGGTATGCCCCAAGAGACCCAGTACTTC

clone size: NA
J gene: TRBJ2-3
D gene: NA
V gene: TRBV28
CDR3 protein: CASTFKFAGGTDTQYF
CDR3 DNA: TGTGCCAGCACCTTTAAGTTCGCGGGCGGGACAGATACGCAGTATTTT

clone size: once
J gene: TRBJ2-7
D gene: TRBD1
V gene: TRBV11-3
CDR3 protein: CASSSGTGGFYEQYF
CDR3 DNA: TGTGCCAGCAGCTCCGGGACAGGGGGCTTTTACGAGCAGTACTTC

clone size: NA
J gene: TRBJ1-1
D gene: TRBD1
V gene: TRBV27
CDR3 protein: CASSLVAQGANTEAFF
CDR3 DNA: TGTGCCAGCAGTTTAGTGGCGCAGGGGGCCAACACTGAAGCTTTCTTT

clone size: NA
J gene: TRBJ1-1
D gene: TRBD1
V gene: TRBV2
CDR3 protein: CASSRDRGRNTEAFF
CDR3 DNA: TGTGCCAGCAGCAGAGACAGGGGACGGAACACTGAAGCTTTCTTT

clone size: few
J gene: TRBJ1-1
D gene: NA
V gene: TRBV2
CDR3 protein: CASSETRAKAEAFF
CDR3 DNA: TGTGCCAGCAGTGAGACAAGGGCTAAGGCTGAAGCTTTCTTT

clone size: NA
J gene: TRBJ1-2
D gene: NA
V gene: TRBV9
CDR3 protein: CASSTRTSYTF
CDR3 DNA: TGTGCCAGCAGCACGCGGACTAGCTACACCTTC

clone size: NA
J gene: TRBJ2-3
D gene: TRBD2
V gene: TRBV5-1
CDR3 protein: CASSLGTSGGTDTQYF
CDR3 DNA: TGCGCCAGCAGCTTGGGGACTAGCGGGGGCACAGATACGCAGTATTTT

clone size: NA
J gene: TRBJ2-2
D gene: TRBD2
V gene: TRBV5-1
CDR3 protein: CASSLGTSTGELFF
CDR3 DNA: TGCGCCAGCAGCTTGGGGACTAGCACCGGGGAGCTGTTTTTT

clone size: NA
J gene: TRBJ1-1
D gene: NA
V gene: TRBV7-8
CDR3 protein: CASSLGRQIATEAFF
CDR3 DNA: TGTGCCAGCAGCTTAGGGCGGCAGATCGCCACTGAAGCTTTCTTT